These 3 T cell receptor beta chains came from one sample sequenced in a study of cytotoxic CD8 clonotypes in ibrutinib-treated CLL. Only in-frame clones appear in the TCRdb table, and some are missing; sequencing was by immunoSEQ multiplex PCR. The sample lists around 200,000 clones; around 70% were seen once. The specimen comprised PBMCs, sampled after 12 months of ibrutinib treatment. These receptors were taken from a human donor with chronic lymphocytic leukemia.

The rearrangement joins TRBV7-3 to TRBJ2-5, with D maybe TRBD1 (5 bases). Per the germline V gene, CDR1 is SGHTA and CDR2 is FQGTGA. CDR3 size: 15 residues. V was trimmed by 9 bases and J by 0 bases, leaving 17 bases between them. In nucleotides, the CDR3 is TGTGCCAGGCCGGGCGACAGTCAGTACCAAGAGACCCAGTACTTC. Residues: CARPGDSQYQETQYF.

The chain combines TRBV5-1 with TRBJ2-7; D is undetermined. CDR1 is SGHRS, CDR2 YFSETQ, per germline. The length of the CDR3 is 14 residues. Trimming took 1 base from V and 3 from J, leaving 11 bases between them. Here the CDR3 reads CASSLSPADYEQYF. The CDR3 DNA follows: TGCGCCAGCAGCTTGTCCCCGGCGGACTACGAGCAGTACTTC. Using reference TRBV5-1 and TRBJ2-7 for the parts outside the CDR3, the full variable domain is KAGVTQTPRYLIKTRGQQVTLSCSPISGHRSVSWYQQTPGQGLQFLFEYFSETQRNKGNFPGRFSGRQFSNSRSEMNVSTLELGDSALYLCASSLSPADYEQYFGPGTRLTVT.

This clone came up once. The rearrangement uses TRBV9 and TRBJ2-7, with a weak D call TRBD2 (5 bases). Germline CDR1 SGDLS, CDR2 YYNGEE. V was pared by 3 bases and J by 0 bases, with 13 bases between. There are 15 residues in the CDR3. The CDR3 protein is CASSAGRLPSYEQYF. In nucleotides, the CDR3 is TGTGCCAGCAGCGCTGGCAGACTACCCTCCTACGAGCAGTACTTC.